This T cell receptor (beta chain) was obtained from a study of OX40 agonist ivuxolimab in advanced cancers. About the research overall: Past anti-PD-1, anti-PD-L1 or anti-CTLA-4 therapy was accepted, and 30% to 50% had received some.

TCRdb keeps only in-frame clones here, not all; method: immunoSEQ multiplex PCR. The sample has 100,000 to 150,000 clones, just under 95% seen once. CDR3 length: 13 residues. Germline CDR1 and CDR2: GTSNPN and SVGIG (reference sequence). V was shortened by 4 bases and J by 0 bases, with 7 bases between the two germline ends. The clonotype comes from an adult with an advanced solid tumor such as melanoma, head and neck, liver or kidney cancer. Sequencing used CD4+ or CD8+ T cells sorted from blood, obtained in a trial of the OX40 agonist ivuxolimab. The V gene is TRBV30, the J gene TRBJ1-5; no firm D call. The CDR3 coding sequence is TGTGCCTGGAATCGGTTTAGCAATCAGCCCCAGCATTTT. Translating it yields CAWNRFSNQPQHF.